This TCR beta chain was sequenced in a study of blood T cell repertoires in COVID-19. Assay used: immunoSEQ multiplex PCR; TCRdb lists only in-frame clones, some missing. This table has some 100,000 clones, around 85% appearing once. The CDR3 sequence is 14 residues long. V dropped 5 bases and J dropped 0; count of bases not matched to a gene: 3. Germline V lookup: CDR1 SQVTM, CDR2 ANQGSEA. This receptor was identified in a man aged 50 to 60 with acute or convalescent COVID-19. The sample consisted of peripheral blood. The rearrangement links TRBV29-1 to TRBJ2-7, with 11 bases that match TRBD1. This CDR3 reads CSVWDRGDSYEQYF. The DNA of the CDR3 is TGCAGCGTTTGGGACAGGGGGGACTCCTACGAGCAGTACTTC.